Listed below are T cell receptor beta chains from one sample, sequenced in a study of shared clonotypes between healthy human individuals. TCRdb's table, derived via immunoSEQ multiplex PCR, lists solely in-frame clones and lacks some. The sample consists of roughly 590,000 clones, 95% to 96% of them appearing once. The sample was naive CD8+ T cells sorted from blood. The receptors were sampled from a woman aged 25 to 39 in good health. Both conserved end residues are part of each CDR3. A D gene is named only where the DNA matches it firmly. The listing skips clone size in some rows; elsewhere it reads once, few, many or a size class.

abundance | j_gene | d_gene | v_gene | CDR3nt | CDR3aa
. | TRBJ2-1 | TRBD2 | TRBV27 | TGTGCCAGCAGTTTAGCGGGAGGTAGTGAGCAGTTCTTC | CASSLAGGSEQFF
. | TRBJ2-7 | . | TRBV13 | TGTGCCAGCAGCCAGGGGTCTAGCTCCTACGAGCAGTACTTC | CASSQGSSSYEQYF
. | TRBJ2-1 | TRBD2 | TRBV5-4 | TGTGCCAGCAGCACCGGACTAGCGGGAGGGCCTAGGAATGAGCAGTTCTTC | CASSTGLAGGPRNEQFF
. | TRBJ2-1 | TRBD2 | TRBV27 | TGTGCCAGCAGTTTAGGGCTAGCGGCCGGCGACAATGAGCAGTTCTTC | CASSLGLAAGDNEQFF
. | TRBJ1-2 | . | TRBV6-5 | TGTGCCAGCAGAGAAGGGAGTTACTATGGCTACACCTTC | CASREGSYYGYTF
. | TRBJ2-5 | . | TRBV5-1 | TGCGCCAGCAGCCGACGGGGGGCCGAGACCCAGTACTTC | CASSRRGAETQYF
once | TRBJ2-7 | TRBD2 | TRBV7-6 | TGTGCCAGCAGCCCCGTAGCGGGAGTCGGTTACGAGCAGTACTTC | CASSPVAGVGYEQYF
. | TRBJ2-7 | TRBD2 | TRBV6-5 | TGTGCCAGCAGTTATACGGGAGGGAACGAGCAGTACTTC | CASSYTGGNEQYF
. | TRBJ2-3 | TRBD2 | TRBV18 | TGTGCCAGCTCACCAGAAGGACTAGCGGAGAGTTGGGCAGATACGCAGTATTTT | CASSPEGLAESWADTQYF
. | TRBJ2-2 | . | TRBV15 | TGTGCCACCAGCAGAGTGCCGATGAACACCGGGGAGCTGTTTTTT | CATSRVPMNTGELFF
. | TRBJ1-1 | . | TRBV13 | TGTGCCAGCAGCTTTCTAACAGGAGAAGCTTTCTTT | CASSFLTGEAFF
. | TRBJ2-1 | . | TRBV5-8 | TGTGCCAGCGGTCGGGTCGAGCAGTTCTTC | CASGRVEQFF
. | TRBJ2-7 | TRBD2 | TRBV27 | TGTGCCAGCAGTTTGGGACTAGCGGGAGCGTACGAGCAGTACTTC | CASSLGLAGAYEQYF
. | TRBJ2-4 | . | TRBV4-1 | TGCGCCAGCAGGGCAGACAAAAACATTCAGTACTTC | CASRADKNIQYF
. | TRBJ1-2 | . | TRBV25-1 | TGTGCCAGCAATGAAAATGAGGGACCCTATGGCTACACCTTC | CASNENEGPYGYTF
. | TRBJ2-6 | . | TRBV27 | TGTGCCAGCTGTTTGGGCTCTGGGGCCAACGTCCTGACTTTC | CASCLGSGANVLTF
. | TRBJ2-7 | TRBD2 | TRBV5-6 | TGTGCCAGCAGCCCGGGGCGGGAGTTCTCCTACGAGCAGTACTTC | CASSPGREFSYEQYF
. | TRBJ2-7 | . | TRBV30 | TGTGCCTGGTCCTCAGGACCACGGTACGAGCAGTACTTC | CAWSSGPRYEQYF